A selection of T cell receptor beta chains follows, all from one sample in a study of response to subunit inactivated influenza vaccine. MiXCR, run by TCRdb on the RT-PCR reads, gives a single entry per CDR3 protein. Among roughly 700,000 distinct CDR3 sequences listed, 15% to 19% were seen once. The sample was PBMCs from blood, taken 12 days after vaccination. These receptors all come from a man aged 45-65 years who received an inactivated influenza vaccine. Both conserved end residues are part of each CDR3. Fields, in order: J gene, clone size, D gene, V gene, CDR3 protein, CDR3 DNA. The D gene is left open where the match is weak. Clone size, where shown, is once, few, many, or a class for clones that have expanded.

J gene: TRBJ2-1; clone size: -; D gene: TRBD2; V gene: TRBV13; CDR3 protein: CASSVSRGLAVTEQFF; CDR3 DNA: TGTGCCAGCAGCGTATCCCGGGGACTAGCGGTTACCGAGCAGTTCTTC
J gene: TRBJ2-5; clone size: few; D gene: TRBD1; V gene: TRBV15; CDR3 protein: CATSIRTQGASTQYF; CDR3 DNA: TGTGCCACCAGCATCCGAACCCAGGGGGCTTCGACCCAGTACTTC
J gene: TRBJ2-7; clone size: -; D gene: -; V gene: TRBV7-9; CDR3 protein: CASSSSRTKLGEQYF; CDR3 DNA: TGTGCCAGCAGCTCTTCCCGGACCAAGCTGGGGGAGCAGTACTTC
J gene: TRBJ2-3; clone size: -; D gene: -; V gene: TRBV5-6; CDR3 protein: CASSLVRLTSTDTQYF; CDR3 DNA: TGTGCCAGCAGCTTGGTTCGCCTGACTAGCACAGATACGCAGTATTTT
J gene: TRBJ2-1; clone size: few; D gene: TRBD2; V gene: TRBV11-2; CDR3 protein: CASSLLLAGGPRNEQFF; CDR3 DNA: TGTGCCAGCAGCCTCCTCCTAGCGGGAGGGCCTCGGAATGAGCAGTTCTTC
J gene: TRBJ2-4; clone size: -; D gene: -; V gene: TRBV19; CDR3 protein: CASSKAKNIQYF; CDR3 DNA: TGTGCCAGTAGTAAAGCCAAAAACATTCAGTACTTC
J gene: TRBJ2-5; clone size: few; D gene: -; V gene: TRBV20-1; CDR3 protein: CSAEGPRLMETQYF; CDR3 DNA: TGCAGTGCGGAGGGGCCCCGACTTATGGAGACCCAGTACTTC
J gene: TRBJ2-1; clone size: few; D gene: -; V gene: TRBV6-2/TRBV6-3; CDR3 protein: CASSYLRGGLNEQFF; CDR3 DNA: TGTGCCAGCAGTTATTTGAGGGGGGGCCTCAATGAGCAGTTCTTC
J gene: TRBJ2-5; clone size: -; D gene: TRBD2; V gene: TRBV11-2; CDR3 protein: CASSLDKAGGGETQYF; CDR3 DNA: TGTGCCAGCAGCTTAGATAAAGCGGGAGGGGGAGAGACCCAGTACTTC
J gene: TRBJ1-2; clone size: many; D gene: -; V gene: TRBV12-3/TRBV12-4; CDR3 protein: CASSLVSYGYTF; CDR3 DNA: TGTGCCAGCAGTTTAGTCAGCTATGGCTACACCTTC
J gene: TRBJ2-7; clone size: few; D gene: -; V gene: TRBV4-3; CDR3 protein: CASSQEGSGSGNEQYF; CDR3 DNA: TGCGCCAGCAGCCAAGAAGGCAGTGGGAGTGGCAACGAGCAGTACTTC
J gene: TRBJ2-3; clone size: -; D gene: TRBD1; V gene: TRBV10-3; CDR3 protein: CATLTGGQDTQYF; CDR3 DNA: TGTGCCACCCTGACAGGGGGGCAAGATACGCAGTATTTT
J gene: TRBJ2-5; clone size: many; D gene: -; V gene: TRBV20-1; CDR3 protein: CSARMGQETQYF; CDR3 DNA: TGCAGTGCTAGAATGGGTCAAGAGACCCAGTACTTC
J gene: TRBJ2-2; clone size: many; D gene: -; V gene: TRBV12-3/TRBV12-4; CDR3 protein: CASSLDPRIRGTGELFF; CDR3 DNA: TGTGCCAGCAGTTTAGACCCCCGTATTCGGGGGACCGGGGAGCTGTTTTTT
J gene: TRBJ2-7; clone size: -; D gene: TRBD1; V gene: TRBV7-9; CDR3 protein: CASSPRDRGGEQYF; CDR3 DNA: TGCGCCAGCAGCCCTCGGGACAGGGGAGGGGAGCAGTACTTC
J gene: TRBJ2-7; clone size: many; D gene: TRBD2; V gene: TRBV4-2; CDR3 protein: CASSQGLAGDYYEQYF; CDR3 DNA: TGTGCCAGCAGCCAAGGACTAGCGGGAGACTACTACGAGCAGTACTTC
J gene: TRBJ2-3; clone size: few; D gene: TRBD2; V gene: TRBV2; CDR3 protein: CASSEYPSGADTQYF; CDR3 DNA: TGTGCCAGCAGTGAATACCCTAGCGGAGCAGATACGCAGTATTTT
J gene: TRBJ2-1; clone size: -; D gene: TRBD2; V gene: TRBV6-2/TRBV6-3; CDR3 protein: CASSLILTSGQTIF; CDR3 DNA: TGTGCCAGCAGTCTCATATTGACTAGCGGGCAAACAATCTTC
J gene: TRBJ1-5; clone size: many; D gene: -; V gene: TRBV3-1; CDR3 protein: CASSQWIDQPQHF; CDR3 DNA: TGTGCCAGCAGCCAGTGGATCGATCAGCCCCAGCATTTT
J gene: TRBJ2-7; clone size: -; D gene: TRBD1; V gene: TRBV12-3/TRBV12-4; CDR3 protein: CASKAAPGQGSPYEQYF; CDR3 DNA: TGTGCCAGCAAAGCAGCACCGGGACAGGGGAGCCCCTACGAGCAGTACTTC
J gene: TRBJ1-2; clone size: -; D gene: -; V gene: TRBV5-1; CDR3 protein: CASSLGLLPGHGYTF; CDR3 DNA: TGCGCCAGCAGCTTGGGGCTCCTACCTGGTCACGGCTACACCTTC
J gene: TRBJ2-7; clone size: -; D gene: TRBD1; V gene: TRBV29-1; CDR3 protein: CSVQQGSNEQYF; CDR3 DNA: TGCAGCGTACAACAGGGGAGCAACGAGCAGTACTTC
J gene: TRBJ2-1; clone size: many; D gene: TRBD2; V gene: TRBV7-9; CDR3 protein: CASSPSAGGHLNEQFF; CDR3 DNA: TGTGCCAGCAGCCCTAGTGCGGGGGGCCACCTCAATGAGCAGTTCTTC
J gene: TRBJ1-1; clone size: -; D gene: -; V gene: TRBV5-1; CDR3 protein: CASRKGGAEAFF; CDR3 DNA: TGCGCCAGCAGAAAGGGGGGGGCTGAAGCTTTCTTT
J gene: TRBJ2-5; clone size: many; D gene: TRBD1; V gene: TRBV29-1; CDR3 protein: CSVERDRVKTQYF; CDR3 DNA: TGCAGCGTTGAACGGGACAGGGTTAAGACCCAGTACTTC
J gene: TRBJ2-7; clone size: -; D gene: -; V gene: TRBV7-9; CDR3 protein: CASSLGYGPLTEQYF; CDR3 DNA: TGTGCCAGCAGCTTAGGGTATGGGCCGCTGACCGAGCAGTACTTC
J gene: TRBJ2-3; clone size: many; D gene: -; V gene: TRBV12-3/TRBV12-4; CDR3 protein: CASSLGVEDTQYF; CDR3 DNA: TGTGCCAGCAGTTTAGGGGTTGAGGATACGCAGTATTTT
J gene: TRBJ2-5; clone size: few; D gene: TRBD2; V gene: TRBV11-3; CDR3 protein: CASSLGRTSGTLETQYF; CDR3 DNA: TGTGCCAGCAGCTTGGGGCGGACTAGCGGGACTTTGGAGACCCAGTACTTC
J gene: TRBJ1-5; clone size: few; D gene: TRBD1; V gene: TRBV29-1; CDR3 protein: CSVAGGLDQPQHF; CDR3 DNA: TGCAGCGTTGCAGGGGGCCTTGATCAGCCCCAGCATTTT
J gene: TRBJ2-7; clone size: few; D gene: -; V gene: TRBV27; CDR3 protein: CASSWRGDEQYF; CDR3 DNA: TGTGCCAGCAGTTGGCGGGGCGACGAGCAGTACTTC
J gene: TRBJ2-5; clone size: -; D gene: TRBD2; V gene: TRBV5-1; CDR3 protein: CASSSLAGRAEETQYF; CDR3 DNA: TGCGCCAGCAGCTCCTTAGCGGGGAGGGCCGAAGAGACCCAGTACTTC
J gene: TRBJ1-4; clone size: -; D gene: TRBD1; V gene: TRBV5-6; CDR3 protein: CASSTPGQTNEKLFF; CDR3 DNA: TGTGCCAGCAGTACCCCGGGACAGACTAATGAAAAACTGTTTTTT
J gene: TRBJ2-5; clone size: -; D gene: TRBD2; V gene: TRBV7-2; CDR3 protein: CASSRAGGPVETQYF; CDR3 DNA: TGTGCCAGCAGCCGGGCGGGAGGGCCTGTAGAGACCCAGTACTTC
J gene: TRBJ2-5; clone size: -; D gene: -; V gene: TRBV10-3; CDR3 protein: CAISDKAIPGETQYF; CDR3 DNA: TGTGCCATCAGCGATAAAGCGATACCCGGGGAGACCCAGTACTTC
J gene: TRBJ1-5; clone size: few; D gene: TRBD1; V gene: TRBV10-3; CDR3 protein: CAIRGGTDDQPQHF; CDR3 DNA: TGTGCCATCAGGGGAGGGACAGACGATCAGCCCCAGCATTTT
J gene: TRBJ2-1; clone size: -; D gene: TRBD2; V gene: TRBV20-1; CDR3 protein: CSASDGGGGEQFF; CDR3 DNA: TGCAGTGCTAGTGACGGAGGCGGGGGAGAGCAGTTCTTC
J gene: TRBJ1-6; clone size: -; D gene: -; V gene: TRBV3-1; CDR3 protein: CASSPPTYSPLHF; CDR3 DNA: TGTGCCAGCAGCCCCCCAACTTATTCACCCCTCCACTTT
J gene: TRBJ2-7; clone size: -; D gene: TRBD1; V gene: TRBV14; CDR3 protein: CASRPTGETYEQYF; CDR3 DNA: TGTGCCAGCAGACCGACAGGGGAAACCTACGAGCAGTACTTC
J gene: TRBJ1-2; clone size: few; D gene: TRBD1; V gene: TRBV30; CDR3 protein: CAWISGQSVGYTF; CDR3 DNA: TGTGCCTGGATATCGGGACAGTCGGTTGGCTACACCTTC
J gene: TRBJ2-2; clone size: few; D gene: TRBD2; V gene: TRBV9; CDR3 protein: CASSVEQEPWLYGLAGGNTGELFF; CDR3 DNA: TGTGCCAGCAGCGTAGAACAAGAACCGTGGTTATACGGACTAGCGGGAGGAAACACCGGGGAGCTGTTTTTT
J gene: TRBJ2-5; clone size: few; D gene: -; V gene: TRBV20-1; CDR3 protein: CSALGQETQYF; CDR3 DNA: TGCAGTGCTCTGGGCCAAGAGACCCAGTACTTC
J gene: TRBJ2-3; clone size: many; D gene: -; V gene: TRBV27; CDR3 protein: CASRPPGQDFTDTQYF; CDR3 DNA: TGTGCCAGCAGACCTCCGGGTCAGGACTTCACAGATACGCAGTATTTT